This T cell receptor beta chain was documented in a study of blood T cell repertoires in COVID-19. Study overall: Nucleic acid was either cDNA or gDNA, and it came from T cells, B-cell-depleted T cells, or PBMCs.

The assay was immunoSEQ multiplex PCR, and TCRdb's table has in-frame clones only and misses some. This table holds about 190,000 clones, about 84% found once. With V trimmed by 4 bases and J by 5 bases, 6 bases remained unmatched. This CDR3 has 15 amino acids. The germline V gene encodes CDR1 SGDLS and CDR2 YYNGEE. The chain joins TRBV9 to TRBJ1-6; 7 bases fit TRBD1. Sequenced: peripheral blood. This clonotype was obtained from a woman aged 30 to 39 with acute or convalescent COVID-19. CDR3 residues: CASSIDRANNSPLHF. The CDR3 DNA is TGTGCCAGCAGCATCGACAGGGCGAATAATTCACCCCTCCACTTT.